The source of this TCR beta chain is a study of blood T cell repertoires in COVID-19 (dated by TCRdb to about 2020). Looking at the study overall: Collaborator samples came from the United States, Italy and Spain and covered acute and convalescent phases of COVID-19. The material from the prospective study consisted of cDNA or gDNA derived from T cells, B-cell-depleted T cells, or PBMCs. Deeply sampled blood TCRbeta repertoires from subjects exposed to, actively infected with, or recovered from COVID-19 were included in the dataset. The repertoires were made available in a free public database intended to serve as a resource for research on the immune response to SARS-CoV-2. Samples were obtained from the ongoing ImmuneRACE study (first 160 participants) and from over a thousand subjects provided by 6 global collaborators. The sample metadata nearly always contained a de-identified subject ID, COVID-19 status, age in years and sex. Where HLA class I and class II types were available, the types were taken from metadata supplied by the sample provider, not from assay-based typing. What the research found in general, with its limitations: How much clinical and demographic metadata was included differed by source and by participant, and the metadata was provided uncurated.

Each collaborating institution followed its own protocols to collect whole blood in K2EDTA tubes. For TCRbeta analysis, collaborators shipped samples in one of three forms: frozen whole blood, isolated PBMCs, or DNA extracted from either of those sample types. Taken from the germline V gene, the CDR1 and CDR2 loops are MNHEY and SVGEGT. The junction carries 14 bases between V and J, which are trimmed by 5 bases and 6 bases respectively. The CDR3 contains 14 residues, cysteine and phenylalanine counted. Solely the CDR3 DNA is kept, with 42 bases framed from the first base. This clone showed up just once. The target of this receptor is not known. It has no much larger one-base neighbor in the sample; base qualities were not kept. TCRbeta CDR3 regions were amplified from genomic DNA by means of the immunoSEQ Assay, a bias-controlled multiplex PCR. Turning to the authors' computational methods: The number of nucleated cells in each sample was estimated from the amplification of reference gene primers within the assay. To quantify the absolute abundance of each unique TCRbeta CDR3 rearrangement, sequence reads were collapsed and filtered. For each sample, productive Simpson clonality was calculated by taking the square root of Simpson's diversity index across productive rearrangements. TCRdb carries this immuneACCESS record with in-frame sequences only. Its versions omit some clonotypes, under half of them owing to an unresolved V gene in the studies checked, with the rest unexplained. V and J calls and clone size follow that table, whereas D and trimming were derived from the DNA. This sample is represented by roughly 100,000 clones; around 83% of them were singletons. The top ten clones comprise 15% of the sample.

The source material was peripheral blood. The chain employs TRBV6-2 or TRBV6-3 and TRBJ2-1, and the D gene may be TRBD1, 6 bases matching. This receptor was obtained from a woman aged 80 or older with acute or convalescent COVID-19. The nucleotide sequence is given as TGTGCCAGCAGTCTGGGACACCCCTCCAATGAGCAGTTCTTC. This encodes CASSLGHPSNEQFF.